Below are 21 T cell receptor beta chains sequenced from a single sample in a study of shared clonotypes between healthy human individuals. Produced via immunoSEQ multiplex PCR; TCRdb's table is partial and in-frame only. This sample carries about 640,000 clones, less than 80% of them seen once, and the ten largest clones take about 1.8%. Source material: memory CD4+ T cells sorted from blood. The subset was: CD45RA-negative fraction. These receptors all come from a woman aged 25 to 45 in good health.

The chain combines TRBV18 with TRBJ2-1; D perhaps matches TRBD1 (5 bases). Germline loops: CDR1 KGHSH, CDR2 LQKENI. Trimming removed 2 bases at V and 1 base at J, with 15 bases between. The CDR3 covers 17 residues. CDR3: CASSPFLATESYNEQFF. The CDR3, as DNA: TGTGCCAGCTCACCATTTTTGGCGACAGAGTCCTACAATGAGCAGTTCTTC.

The chain employs TRBV25-1 and TRBJ1-2; D is ambiguous. This CDR3 has 14 amino acids. Germline values: CDR1 MGHDK, CDR2 SYGVNS. Trimming removed 2 bases from V and 6 bases from J, with 13 bases in between. The CDR3, as DNA: TGTGCCAGCAGTGAAACGGCAGGTATTCATGGCTACACCTTC. This sequence encodes CASSETAGIHGYTF.

The chain carries TRBV28 and TRBJ1-4, with 7 bases identical to TRBD1. CDR1 is MDHEN, CDR2 SYDVKM, per germline. J lost 8 bases, V lost 6 bases, and 9 bases had no gene match. The CDR3 totals 14 residues. This chain's CDR3 is CASRFSGGSEKLFF. For the CDR3, the DNA is TGTGCCAGCAGATTTTCAGGGGGAAGCGAAAAACTGTTTTTT.

CDR3 DNA sequence: TGTGCCAGCAGTGAAGGACTAGCGGGAGTCGGAGATACGCAGTATTTT. Protein sequence: CASSEGLAGVGDTQYF. The V call is TRBV2, the J call TRBJ2-3; 12 bases map to TRBD2. The CDR3 totals 16 residues. V dropped 1 base and J dropped 5; count of bases not matched to a gene: 4. Per the germline V gene, CDR1 is SNHLY and CDR2 is FYNNEI.

This clone was seen a few times. J is TRBJ2-1 and V is TRBV29-1; TRBD2 might be the D (7 bases). The germline CDR1 and CDR2 sequences are SQVTM and ANQGSEA. Trimming removed 0 bases at V and 8 bases at J, with 17 bases between. The CDR3 is made up of 15 amino acids. CDR3 in amino acids: CSVEDGGATYDEQFF. The CDR3 bases are TGCAGCGTTGAAGATGGGGGGGCAACTTATGATGAGCAGTTCTTC.

This sequence joins TRBV19 and TRBJ2-7; 16 bases are shared with TRBD2. This CDR3 region has 18 residues. CDR1 is LNHDA and CDR2 is SQIVND in the germline V gene (reference sequence). The trim removed 4 bases at V and 2 bases at J, leaving 8 bases unmatched. The CDR3 is CASSTGLAGGASTYEQYF. The CDR3 DNA reads as TGTGCCAGTAGTACGGGACTAGCGGGAGGGGCCTCGACCTACGAGCAGTACTTC.

This chain uses TRBV19 with TRBJ1-5; D call uncertain. Germline V gene sequence: CDR1 LNHDA, CDR2 SQIVND (reference sequence). V dropped 3 bases and J dropped 7 bases, with 22 bases sitting between them. This CDR3 has 17 residues. CDR3 sequence: CASSIYSGGLLAQPQHF. DNA for the CDR3: TGTGCCAGTAGTATTTACTCGGGTGGTCTATTGGCGCAGCCCCAGCATTTT. The full variable domain, its missing parts supplied by reference TRBV19 and TRBJ1-5, is DGGITQSPKYLFRKEGQNVTLSCEQNLNHDAMYWYRQDPGQGLRLIYYSQIVNDFQKGDIAEGYSVSREKKESFPLTVTSAQKNPTAFYLCASSIYSGGLLAQPQHFGDGTRLSIL.

The CDR3 region has the DNA TGTGCCAGCAGGAGGGACCCCGCCGGGGAGCTGTTTTTT. Amino acid sequence: CASRRDPAGELFF. V is TRBV27 and J is TRBJ2-2, with D possibly called TRBD1 or TRBD2 (5 bases each). The CDR3 length is 13 residues. Germline CDR1 MNHEY, CDR2 SMNVEV (reference sequence). V was shortened by 6 bases and J by 6 bases, with 11 bases between the two germline ends.

V usage is TRBV5-1 and J usage is TRBJ2-1; 11 bases line up with TRBD2. CDR1 is SGHRS and CDR2 is YFSETQ in the germline V gene. This CDR3 spans 15 amino acids. With V trimmed by 5 bases and J by 8 bases, 9 bases remained unmatched. The CDR3 spells CASRSLAGVRDEQFF. For the CDR3, the DNA is TGCGCCAGCAGATCACTAGCGGGAGTCAGGGATGAGCAGTTCTTC.

The chain employs TRBV18 and TRBJ1-1, with 9 positions matching TRBD1. The CDR3 has 15 amino acids. The germline gives CDR1 KGHSH, CDR2 LQKENI. V trimming: 2 bases; J trimming: 4 bases; junction bases outside the gene matches: 5. This CDR3 reads CASSPTQGAGTEAFF. Here the CDR3 DNA reads TGTGCCAGCTCACCAACACAGGGGGCGGGCACTGAAGCTTTCTTT.

The rearrangement links TRBV4-1 to TRBJ2-3; 7 nucleotides agree with TRBD1. Germline lookup yields CDR1 MGHRA and CDR2 YSYEKL. This CDR3 is 17 amino acids long. The J segment lost 0 bases and the V segment lost 2 bases, leaving 8 bases of the junction unmatched. The CDR3 region has the DNA TGCGCCAGCAGCCAAATTTACACAGGGGTTAGCACAGATACGCAGTATTTT. It is translated as CASSQIYTGVSTDTQYF.

The table lists this clone with a count of one. V gene TRBV5-1 combines with J gene TRBJ2-7; 7 bases agree with TRBD1. The CDR3 length is 16 residues. The germline V gene encodes CDR1 SGHRS and CDR2 YFSETQ. V trimming: 0 bases; J trimming: 7 bases; junction bases outside the gene matches: 13. The DNA of the CDR3 is TGCGCCAGCAGCTTGGGTGTTGGGACAGTCCGGGAAGAGCAGTACTTC. This encodes CASSLGVGTVREEQYF.

The chain employs TRBV7-2 and TRBJ1-1; tentatively, D is TRBD1 (5 bases). Per germline, CDR1 SGHTA and CDR2 FQGNSA. The CDR3 is 13 amino acids. Trimming pared 8 bases from V and 7 bases from J, leaving 17 bases between. This CDR3 is CASGTQRDVEAFF. CDR3 in DNA: TGTGCCAGCGGTACACAGAGGGACGTTGAAGCTTTCTTT.

The rearrangement uses TRBV30 and TRBJ2-3; possibly TRBD2 for D (5 bases). CDR3 length equals 12 residues. V was trimmed by 3 bases and J by 10 bases, leaving 14 bases between them. CDR1 and CDR2 from the germline V gene are GTSNPN and SVGIG (reference sequence). CDR3 sequence: CAWRIPTRAQYF. The CDR3 coding sequence is TGTGCCTGGAGAATCCCTACGAGGGCGCAGTATTTT.

J is TRBJ2-5 and V is TRBV28; perhaps D is TRBD1 or TRBD2 (5 bases each). The CDR3 length is 14 residues. V was trimmed by 6 bases and J by 4 bases, leaving 15 bases between them. CDR1 and CDR2 (germline): MDHEN, SYDVKM. The CDR3 spells CASSPTPGAETQYF. The DNA for the CDR3 is TGTGCCAGCAGCCCTACTCCCGGGGCAGAGACCCAGTACTTC.

V and J are TRBV25-1 and TRBJ2-2, with a possible D match to TRBD1 (6 bases). The length of the CDR3 is 15 residues. Per the germline V gene, CDR1 is MGHDK and CDR2 is SYGVNS. V gave up 1 base and J gave up 8 bases, with 14 bases separating them. The CDR3 nucleotides read TGTGCCAGCAGTGAATGGGGCAGGGGCGATGGGGAGCTGTTTTTT. Translated: CASSEWGRGDGELFF.

CDR3 sequence reads: CASSLAGEGWNSGNTIYF. The CDR3 region has the DNA TGTGCCAGCAGCTTGGCCGGTGAAGGGTGGAACTCTGGAAACACCATATATTTT. The V call is TRBV5-8, the J call TRBJ1-3; no clear D. Germline-derived CDR1 and CDR2 are SGHTS and YDEGEE. The CDR3 runs 18 residues. V lost 0 bases to trimming and J lost 0 bases, with 16 bases between them.

This chain joins TRBV6-1 and TRBJ2-1, with D uncertain. With 7 bases removed from V and 13 bases from J, the gap between germline ends came to 14 bases. Per germline, CDR1 MNHNS and CDR2 SASEGT. The CDR3 is made up of 11 amino acids. CDR3 nucleotide sequence: TGTGCCAGCACCCCGGGCCACCGCCAGTTCTTC. It translates to CASTPGHRQFF.

This clone was picked up many times. V is TRBV20-1 and J is TRBJ1-1, with 7 positions matching TRBD1. V shed 7 bases, J shed 3 bases, and the junction held 2 bases outside the gene matches. In germline, CDR1 is DFQATT, CDR2 SNEGSKA (reference sequence). The CDR3 contains 11 residues. In DNA, the CDR3 is TGCAGTGGAGACAGGGACACTGAAGCTTTCTTT. Translation gives CSGDRDTEAFF.

V usage is TRBV28 and J usage is TRBJ1-3, with 11 bases that match TRBD1. J gave up 8 bases and V 5 bases, and 8 bases lay outside the gene matches. Germline values: CDR1 MDHEN, CDR2 SYDVKM. This CDR3 comprises 15 residues. CDR3 protein: CASSTQGQGADTIYF. For the CDR3, the DNA is TGTGCCAGCAGTACCCAAGGACAGGGGGCTGACACCATATATTTT.

As concerns this clone: Within the sample, other DNA sequences also encode this same CDR3. This rearrangement joins TRBV28 to TRBJ1-5, with D possibly being TRBD1 (5 bases). The germline V and J ends were trimmed by 7 bases and 0 bases, with 10 bases remaining between them. Germline values: CDR1 MDHEN, CDR2 SYDVKM. The CDR3 consists of 14 residues. DNA of the CDR3: TGTGCCAGCAAGCAGGGTGGTAGCAATCAGCCCCAGCATTTT. Encoded protein: CASKQGGSNQPQHF.